This T cell receptor (beta chain) was found in a study of blood T cell repertoires in COVID-19. The CDR3 is 13 residues long. Trimming cost V 4 bases and J 5 bases, with 12 bases left between them. In germline, CDR1 is MNHEY, CDR2 SVGAGI. TCRdb's copy holds only in-frame clones and misses some; the assay was immunoSEQ multiplex PCR. The top ten hold around 8.6% of the sample, which has about 180,000 clones, about 82% seen once. The receptor's source is a woman between 25 and 40 years old who had recovered from COVID-19. The chain combines TRBV6-5 with TRBJ2-7; D remains ambiguous. Sample: PBMCs or T cells enriched from blood (not recorded which). The CDR3 DNA is TGTGCCAGCAGTTCTCCCCCCACACACGAGCAGTACTTC. Translating it yields CASSSPPTHEQYF.